These 21 T cell receptor beta chains were all obtained from the same sample, sequenced in a study of blood T cell repertoires in COVID-19. Measured with immunoSEQ multiplex PCR; TCRdb has only the in-frame clones, and not every one. The repertoire includes about 69,000 clones, more than 75% of them detected once, and around 47% sits in the top ten. The sample consisted of peripheral blood. These receptors originate from a human donor in a cohort sampled during active COVID-19.

This sequence joins TRBV2 and TRBJ2-1; 14 positions match TRBD2. The CDR3 has 16 amino acids. V dropped 4 bases and J dropped 9; count of bases not matched to a gene: 8. CDR1 is SNHLY and CDR2 is FYNNEI in the germline V gene. Here the CDR3 DNA reads TGTGCCAGCAGTGGGGCGTGGACTAGCGGGGGGATTGAGCAGTTCTTC. Protein sequence: CASSGAWTSGGIEQFF.

The rearrangement links TRBV6-5 to TRBJ1-1; TRBD1 agrees at 10 bases. The J segment lost 6 bases and the V segment lost 6 bases, leaving 10 bases of the junction unmatched. Looked up from germline, CDR1 is MNHEY and CDR2 is SVGAGI. The CDR3 runs to 15 residues. The CDR3 region has the DNA TGTGCCAGCAGGCCCCGGACAGGGGGATTCGCTGAAGCTTTCTTT. This codes for CASRPRTGGFAEAFF.

V and J are TRBV11-3 and TRBJ1-2; possibly TRBD1 for D (6 bases). This CDR3 is 16 amino acids long. V was pared by 5 bases and J by 7 bases, with 23 bases between. Germline CDR1 and CDR2: SGHNT and YENEEA. Written as DNA, the CDR3 is TGTGCCAGCAGCAACCCCCTCGGTGGGGGGGCGGGTGGCTACACCTTC. This codes for CASSNPLGGGAGGYTF.

V gene TRBV28 combines with J gene TRBJ2-5; 9 bases map to TRBD2. This CDR3 contains 16 residues. The V gene's germline CDR1 is MDHEN and CDR2 SYDVKM. Losses at the gene ends were 3 bases for V and 1 base for J; bases not matched to a gene: 6. For the CDR3, the DNA is TGTGCCAGCAGTTTGTTGCAAGCGGGGGGCCAAGAGACCCAGTACTTC. This translates into CASSLLQAGGQETQYF.

V and J are TRBV7-2 and TRBJ2-5; TRBD1 matches at 8 bases. This CDR3 comprises 15 residues. CDR1 is SGHTA and CDR2 is FQGNSA in the germline V gene. V lost 3 bases and J lost 2; bases outside the gene matches: 5. The CDR3 here is CASSFGGTGQETQYF. CDR3 nucleotide sequence: TGTGCCAGCAGCTTTGGGGGGACAGGACAAGAGACCCAGTACTTC.

The genes are TRBV29-1 and TRBJ2-2; D possibly corresponds to TRBD1 (5 bases). The CDR3 is made up of 13 amino acids. Trimming removed 7 bases at V and 1 base at J, with 10 bases between. Germline V gives CDR1 SQVTM, CDR2 ANQGSEA. CDR3: CSARAQNTGELFF. The CDR3 nucleotides read TGCAGCGCCAGGGCCCAGAACACCGGGGAGCTGTTTTTT.

This rearrangement joins TRBV24-1 to TRBJ2-5; D is ambiguous. Trimming removed 9 bases at V and 2 bases at J, with 6 bases between. CDR1 KGHDR and CDR2 SFDVKD come from the germline V gene. The CDR3 is made up of 11 amino acids. In DNA form, the CDR3 reads TGTGCCACCGGCTTTCAAGAGACCCAGTACTTC. Residues: CATGFQETQYF.

The CDR3 reads CASSQDLRGPTNEQFF. CDR3 DNA sequence: TGTGCCAGCAGCCAAGATTTGCGGGGGCCCACGAATGAGCAGTTCTTC. The rearrangement uses TRBV3-1 (or the pseudogene TRBV3-2) and TRBJ2-1; D is possibly TRBD2 (7 bases). There are 16 residues in the CDR3. Between the trimmed V and J ends, which lost 0 bases and 7 bases, there was a span of 16 bases. Germline V gives CDR1 LGHDT, CDR2 YNNKEL (reference sequence).

The chain joins TRBV15 to TRBJ1-5, with TRBD1 identical over 10 bases. The germline V gene has CDR1 LNHNV and CDR2 YYDKDF (reference sequence). V dropped 1 base and J dropped 4; count of bases not matched to a gene: 7. The CDR3 totals 17 residues. CDR3 sequence (DNA): TGTGCCACCAGCAGAGCGGCCCTGGGACAGGGGAATCAGCCCCAGCATTTT. It codes for CATSRAALGQGNQPQHF.

This clone has a single count. The CDR3 DNA reads as TGTGCCAGCAGTGACCGACGACTAGTTGGGAACATTCAGTACTTC. Translating it yields CASSDRRLVGNIQYF. The chain uses TRBV6-4 and TRBJ2-4; perhaps TRBD2 as D (6 bases). Germline lookup yields CDR1 MRHNA and CDR2 SNTAGT. CDR3 length: 15 residues. V lost 2 bases and J 7 bases, leaving 15 bases between the germline ends.

The genes are TRBV6-4 and TRBJ1-1, with a weak D call TRBD1 (6 bases). CDR1 is MRHNA and CDR2 is SNTAGT in the germline V gene. The V end was cut by 4 bases, the J end by 8 bases, with 14 bases between. The CDR3 runs to 13 residues. In nucleotides, the CDR3 is TGTGCCAGCAGTGGGACAGAGGGCCCCGAAGCTTTCTTT. It codes for CASSGTEGPEAFF.

There are a few counts of this clone. The chain combines TRBV3-1 (or the pseudogene TRBV3-2) with TRBJ2-1; 10 nucleotides agree with TRBD2. The trim removed 2 bases at V and 7 bases at J, leaving 5 bases unmatched. Germline CDR1 and CDR2: LGHDT and YNNKEL (reference sequence). This CDR3 comprises 15 residues. CDR3 in amino acids: CASSQTSGGANEQFF. In DNA, the CDR3 is TGTGCCAGCAGCCAAACCAGCGGGGGGGCGAATGAGCAGTTCTTC.

The chain uses TRBV19 and TRBJ2-1; the D gene is possibly TRBD1 (5 bases). This CDR3 spans 15 amino acids. With 7 bases removed from V and 0 bases from J, the gap between germline ends came to 13 bases. CDR1 and CDR2 (germline): LNHDA, SQIVND (reference sequence). CDR3 bases: TGTGCCAGTACCCCAGACAGAAGCTCCTACAATGAGCAGTTCTTC. Translation gives CASTPDRSSYNEQFF.

V is TRBV6-5 and J is TRBJ1-1; D is uncertain. Germline V lookup: CDR1 MNHEY, CDR2 SVGAGI. The CDR3 extends over 14 amino acids. Trimming pared 7 bases from V and 1 base from J, leaving 13 bases between. The CDR3 sequence: CASTKNTENTEAFF. CDR3 nucleotide sequence: TGTGCCAGCACCAAAAACACAGAGAACACTGAAGCTTTCTTT.

The chain carries TRBV6-5 and TRBJ2-3; 10 bases map to TRBD1. J gave up 5 bases and V 6 bases, and 5 bases lay outside the gene matches. The CDR3 spans 14 residues. CDR1 is MNHEY, CDR2 SVGAGI, per germline. This chain's CDR3 is CASRVDRGRDTQYF. The CDR3 DNA reads as TGTGCCAGCAGGGTCGACAGGGGGCGAGATACGCAGTATTTT.

The CDR3 here is CASSQDRVSEQYF. The CDR3 DNA sequence: TGTGCCAGCTCACAGGACAGGGTATCCGAGCAGTACTTC. The chain joins TRBV18 to TRBJ2-7, with 8 nucleotides matching TRBD1. J gave up 6 bases and V 4 bases, and 5 bases lay outside the gene matches. The germline V gene has CDR1 KGHSH and CDR2 LQKENI. CDR3 length: 13 residues.

The rearrangement joins TRBV28 to TRBJ2-7, with D tentatively TRBD2 (7 bases). The V end was cut by 8 bases, the J end by 4 bases, with 9 bases between. This CDR3 is 11 amino acids long. Germline V gives CDR1 MDHEN, CDR2 SYDVKM. Here the CDR3 reads CASGGAYEQYF. As DNA, the CDR3 is TGTGCCAGCGGGGGGGCATACGAGCAGTACTTC.

The chain combines TRBV7-8 with TRBJ2-7; TRBD2 agrees at 9 bases. Per the germline V gene, CDR1 is SGHVS and CDR2 is FQNEAQ. The CDR3 is 16 amino acids. V dropped 3 bases and J dropped 4; count of bases not matched to a gene: 10. CDR3 nucleotide sequence: TGTGCCAGCAGCTTCAAGCGGGGGGCCGTCTTATACGAGCAGTACTTC. Translated: CASSFKRGAVLYEQYF. The whole variable domain, remainder taken from reference TRBV7-8 and TRBJ2-7, is GAGVSQSPRYKVAKRGQDVALRCDPISGHVSLFWYQQALGQGPEFLTYFQNEAQLDKSGLPSDRFFAERPEGSVSTLKIQRTQQEDSAVYLCASSFKRGAVLYEQYFGPGTRLTVT.

The V gene is TRBV2, the J gene TRBJ2-1, with TRBD2 matching over 13 bases. This CDR3 region has 15 residues. Germline-derived CDR1 and CDR2 are SNHLY and FYNNEI. The J segment lost 9 bases and the V segment lost 6 bases, leaving 8 bases of the junction unmatched. The CDR3 DNA reads as TGTGCCAGCAGATTCGGGACTAGCGGGACAGCTGAGCAGTTCTTC. Residues: CASRFGTSGTAEQFF. Variable domain in full (rest from reference TRBV2 and TRBJ2-1): EPEVTQTPSHQVTQMGQEVILRCVPISNHLYFYWYRQILGQKVEFLVSFYNNEISEKSEIFDDQFSVERPDGSNFTLKIRSTKLEDSAMYFCASRFGTSGTAEQFFGPGTRLTVL.

This clone occurred once. V is TRBV24-1 and J is TRBJ2-2; 9 bases map to TRBD1. The ends lost 7 bases at V and 1 base at J; junction bases unmatched: 9. This CDR3 spans 17 amino acids. Germline V gene sequence: CDR1 KGHDR, CDR2 SFDVKD. Here the CDR3 reads CATSTPGQGRNTGELFF. The CDR3 DNA reads as TGTGCCACCAGCACCCCCGGACAGGGGCGGAACACCGGGGAGCTGTTTTTT.

This clone has more than one count but fewer than ten. This chain connects TRBV5-1 to TRBJ1-3, with D possibly matching TRBD1 (6 bases). Trimming stripped 1 base from V and 0 bases from J, with 8 bases between. Germline V CDR1 and CDR2: SGHRS, YFSETQ. The CDR3 loop spans 15 amino acids. The CDR3 DNA is TGCGCCAGCAGCTTGCCACAGGGCTCTGGAAACACCATATATTTT. Residues: CASSLPQGSGNTIYF.